The next 7 T cell receptor beta chains were all read from a single sample in a study of identical twins. Each CDR3 protein is one row after TCRdb ran MiXCR on the 5' RACE reads. The table shows 500,000 to 600,000 distinct CDR3 sequences, with about 20% occurring only once. These records were also assigned to another study, of T cells expressing NK-cell markers.

Input material: CD4+ T cells sorted from blood. The source of these receptors is a woman aged 18-35 years in good health.

The chain couples TRBV18 to TRBJ1-2; possibly TRBD1 for D (5 bases). Per the germline V gene, CDR1 is KGHSH and CDR2 is LQKENI. V was pared by 2 bases and J by 6 bases, with 19 bases between. This CDR3 region has 16 residues. The DNA for the CDR3 is TGTGCCAGCTCACCAGGGTGGCAGGGTATGCGCGATGGCTACACCTTC. It codes for CASSPGWQGMRDGYTF.

The chain has TRBV5-5 and TRBJ1-5; TRBD1 might be the D (5 bases). V lost 6 bases and J lost 3, with 13 bases in between. The germline V gene encodes CDR1 SGHKS and CDR2 YYEKEE (reference sequence). CDR3 length equals 14 residues. CDR3 residues: CASTWGGNNQPQHF. CDR3 sequence (DNA): TGTGCCAGCACCTGGGGCGGGAACAATCAGCCCCAGCATTTT.

The V call is TRBV24-1, the J call TRBJ2-1; no reliable D call. CDR1 is KGHDR and CDR2 is SFDVKD in the germline V gene. The CDR3 sequence is 13 residues long. V lost 1 base to trimming and J lost 7 bases, with 7 bases between them. This chain's CDR3 is CATSDFSGNEQFF. CDR3 coding DNA: TGTGCCACCAGTGATTTTTCCGGAAATGAGCAGTTCTTC.

This clonotype was seen a few times. The chain links TRBV20-1 to TRBJ2-1; D perhaps matches TRBD1 (5 bases). Germline V lookup: CDR1 DFQATT, CDR2 SNEGSKA (reference sequence). V was shortened by 6 bases and J by 0 bases, with 15 bases between the two germline ends. The CDR3 covers 15 residues. CDR3 DNA: TGCAGTGCAGGGGCTAGGCGAAGCTCCTACAATGAGCAGTTCTTC. Its translation is CSAGARRSSYNEQFF.

This clonotype was detected ten times or more. The CDR3 reads CATSDRLGGEQYF. The DNA of the CDR3 is TGTGCCACCAGTGATAGGCTCGGAGGGGAGCAGTACTTC. The rearrangement joins TRBV24-1 to TRBJ2-7; a possible D gene is TRBD2 (6 bases). Germline CDR1 reads KGHDR; CDR2 reads SFDVKD. The CDR3 runs 13 residues. The V and J ends lost 3 bases and 7 bases respectively, with 12 bases between them.

This clonotype was found many times. J is TRBJ2-1 and V is TRBV29-1; D is perhaps TRBD2 (7 bases). With 3 bases removed from V and 5 bases from J, the gap between germline ends came to 11 bases. The CDR3 spans 13 residues. Germline lookup yields CDR1 SQVTM and CDR2 ANQGSEA. CDR3 loop: CSVDGGPNNEQFF. The CDR3 nucleotides are TGCAGCGTTGACGGGGGGCCCAACAATGAGCAGTTCTTC.

The gene calls are TRBV18 and TRBJ2-7, with 10 bases matching TRBD2. V was pared by 3 bases and J by 3 bases, with 2 bases of the junction left unmatched. CDR1 is KGHSH and CDR2 is LQKENI in the germline V gene. The CDR3 extends over 14 amino acids. This CDR3 is CASSPGLADYEQYF. CDR3 DNA sequence: TGTGCCAGCTCACCCGGACTAGCGGACTACGAGCAGTACTTC.